A single sample is the source of the 6 T cell receptor beta chains below, sequenced in a study of blood T cell repertoires in COVID-19. TCRdb's copy holds only in-frame clones and misses some; the assay was immunoSEQ multiplex PCR. The data show about 120,000 clones, with around 80% seen just once and 15% to 20% held by the top ten. The source material was peripheral blood. These receptor sequences come from a young man with COVID-19, enrolled during active disease.

The chain uses TRBV2 and TRBJ2-2, with D possibly matching TRBD1 (6 bases). Germline-derived CDR1 and CDR2 are SNHLY and FYNNEI. Trimming removed 7 bases from V and 2 bases from J, with 11 bases in between. This CDR3 region has 14 residues. This CDR3 is CASKGGRNTGELFF. The CDR3 DNA follows: TGTGCCAGCAAAGGGGGTCGCAACACCGGGGAGCTGTTTTTT.

The V gene is TRBV19, the J gene TRBJ2-2; 8 bases fit TRBD1. The CDR3 spans 14 residues. CDR1 and CDR2 (germline): LNHDA, SQIVND (reference sequence). The V segment lost 7 bases and the J segment 4 bases; nucleotides outside the gene matches: 5. Written as DNA, the CDR3 is TGTGCCAGTACCTTGACAGGGGTCACCGGGGAGCTGTTTTTT. Protein product: CASTLTGVTGELFF.

CDR3 in amino acids: CASSLMGGNEQYF. CDR3 DNA: TGTGCCAGCAGCTTAATGGGAGGGAACGAGCAGTACTTC. The V and J genes are TRBV7-2 and TRBJ2-7; 7 bases are a match to TRBD2. V trimming: 2 bases; J trimming: 5 bases; junction bases outside the gene matches: 3. The CDR3 has 13 residues. Germline V gives CDR1 SGHTA, CDR2 FQGNSA.

This chain links TRBV30 with TRBJ2-7; D might be TRBD2 (6 bases). The CDR3 totals 13 residues. The germline gives CDR1 GTSNPN, CDR2 SVGIG (reference sequence). The germline V and J ends were trimmed by 2 bases and 7 bases, with 15 bases remaining between them. The CDR3, as DNA: TGTGCCTGGAGTAGAGCGGGCCGGGGGGAGCAGTACTTC. Residues: CAWSRAGRGEQYF.

This chain joins TRBV6-5 and TRBJ1-2; 7 positions agree with TRBD1. CDR3 length: 15 amino acids. The germline CDR1 and CDR2 sequences are MNHEY and SVGAGI. V lost 5 bases, J lost 4 bases, and 10 bases stayed unmatched. For the CDR3, the DNA is TGTGCCAGCAGTAACCCACACAGGGGCCTCTATGGCTACACCTTC. This gives the protein CASSNPHRGLYGYTF.

The chain couples TRBV20-1 to TRBJ1-2; no definite D call. The CDR3 extends over 9 amino acids. Trimming pared 6 bases from V and 7 bases from J, leaving 6 bases between. Per germline, CDR1 DFQATT and CDR2 SNEGSKA (reference sequence). CDR3 region: CSASGGYTF. CDR3 DNA sequence: TGCAGTGCCTCAGGTGGCTACACCTTC.